The table lists the clone carrying this T cell receptor beta chain with a few counts. The V end lost 1 base, the J end lost 6 bases, and 12 bases lay between the germline ends. The CDR3 runs 14 residues. Looked up from germline, CDR1 is SEHNR and CDR2 is FQNEAQ (reference sequence). The data were taken from a study of blood T cells in healthy people across ages. The second PCR ran roughly 7 to 12 cycles with a sample-barcoded 5' primer and J-beta primers. Via MiXCR, TCRdb re-called the 5' RACE reads, giving one row per CDR3 protein. The sample has 1.5 million to 2 million distinct CDR3 sequences, 30% to 40% seen once. Isolated PBMCs totaled at least 6 million in each sample. No fewer than 6 micrograms of total RNA were isolated from every sample.

The chain links TRBV7-9 to TRBJ1-2, with D possibly matching TRBD1 (5 bases). The source is a human donor in good health. Sequenced material: blood. The CDR3 loop is CASSLGGLSNGYTF. The CDR3 DNA sequence: TGTGCCAGCAGCTTAGGGGGACTGTCTAATGGCTACACCTTC.